The rows below give T cell receptor beta chains drawn from one sample of a study of blood T cell repertoires in COVID-19. Data came from immunoSEQ multiplex PCR; TCRdb stores just in-frame clones and leaves some out. The data contain tens of thousands of clones, around 74% of them singletons. Specimen: peripheral blood. The receptors derive from a man in his sixties or seventies with COVID-19, enrolled during active disease. The conserved cysteine and the conserved F or W are not part of the CDR3 here. Clone size appears in some rows only: once, few, many, or a class for an expanded clone.

>TRBV7-2|.|TRBJ2-6
ASSLWGELRASGANVLT
>TRBV20-1|.|TRBJ1-2
SASPDRNYGYT
>TRBV5-6|.|TRBJ1-5
ASSSGQGISNQPQH
>TRBV28|once|TRBJ2-7
ASSLVTVYEQY
>TRBV6-5|.|TRBJ1-3
ASSTQGSGNTIY
>TRBV20-1|.|TRBJ2-5
SASEGLAGGPEETQY
>TRBV28|.|TRBJ2-7
ASSPQGGGDTYEQY
>TRBV27|.|TRBJ2-1
ASSFGSPRNEQF
>TRBV28|few|TRBJ2-1
ASSDTGLAGGLLF
>TRBV5-1|.|TRBJ2-7
ASSETGSSYEQY
>TRBV29-1|few|TRBJ2-7
SVARQGFYEQY
>TRBV5-1|once|TRBJ2-5
ASSSGSPGETQY
>TRBV7-2|.|TRBJ2-7
ASGGGRYEQY
>TRBV5-1|.|TRBJ2-7
ASSPGGSDEQY
>TRBV7-3|.|TRBJ2-2
ASSSRQGPGELF
>TRBV7-8|.|TRBJ1-1
ASSTGTGVNTEAF
>TRBV27|.|TRBJ2-1
ASRDKGLIDNEQF
>TRBV27|once|TRBJ2-1
ASSLGLTGSPNEQF
>TRBV4-3|.|TRBJ2-3
ASSQGSGREDTQY
>TRBV2|.|TRBJ1-2
ASSVGGYGYT
>TRBV4-2|.|TRBJ1-6
ASSQETGAGNSPLH
>TRBV5-1|.|TRBJ1-1
ASSFSDGGTEAF
>TRBV9|.|TRBJ2-1
ASSVEGTDRYF
>TRBV19|.|TRBJ2-2
ASSINRAGELF
>TRBV4-2|.|TRBJ1-3
ASSRLGTASGNTIY
>TRBV7-2|.|TRBJ2-2
ASSTDTNTGELF
>TRBV27|.|TRBJ1-1
ASSWGRGQTEAF
>TRBV5-1|once|TRBJ2-7
ASSLLAPGQGSYEQY
>TRBV19|.|TRBJ2-7
ASSLGLSYEQY
>TRBV2|few|TRBJ2-5
ASMTSGLPQY
>TRBV19|.|TRBJ2-5
ASSLQGPGETQY
>TRBV6-5|.|TRBJ1-2
ASSTGAQGSYT
>TRBV2|.|TRBJ2-3
ASQGGRGSTDTQY
>TRBV28|.|TRBJ2-7
ASAQGLNEQY
>TRBV10-1|.|TRBJ2-6
ASSVSSTRAGSGANVLT
>TRBV15|.|TRBJ2-1
ATSRGLAGGPGFYNEQF
>TRBV5-1|few|TRBJ2-7
ASSQTGTSDFYEQY
>TRBV6-5|.|TRBJ2-7
ASRSGGLTYEQY
>TRBV7-2|once|TRBJ2-5
ASSPGQARGTQY
>TRBV19|few|TRBJ2-7
ASSRGRTSGPYEQY
>TRBV7-6|few|TRBJ1-1
ASSGRGGRDTEAF
>TRBV15|.|TRBJ2-7
ATSRDSGGYEQY
>TRBV11-2|.|TRBJ2-1
ASSGSGGYNEQF
>TRBV11-2|.|TRBJ2-3
ASSSLAGGADTQY
>TRBV5-1|few|TRBJ2-3
ASSLGASGNGGTDTQY
>TRBV7-9|.|TRBJ2-2
ASSQPLGSSNTGELF